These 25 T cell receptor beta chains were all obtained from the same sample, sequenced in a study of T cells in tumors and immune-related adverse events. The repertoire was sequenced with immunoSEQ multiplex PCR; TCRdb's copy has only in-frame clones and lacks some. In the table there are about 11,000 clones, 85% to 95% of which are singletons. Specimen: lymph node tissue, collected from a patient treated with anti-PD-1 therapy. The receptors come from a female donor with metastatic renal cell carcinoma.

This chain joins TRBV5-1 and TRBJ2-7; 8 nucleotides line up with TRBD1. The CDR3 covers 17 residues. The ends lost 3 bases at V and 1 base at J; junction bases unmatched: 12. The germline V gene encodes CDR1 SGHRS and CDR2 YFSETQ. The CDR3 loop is CASSSKPGQDFSYEQYF. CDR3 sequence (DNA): TGCGCCAGCAGCTCAAAACCGGGACAGGATTTTTCCTACGAGCAGTACTTC.

The chain's CDR3 is CASSLRTGGTYEQFF. CDR3 nucleotides: TGTGCCAGCAGTCTCCGGACAGGGGGAACCTATGAGCAGTTCTTC. The chain employs TRBV28 and TRBJ2-1; TRBD1 matches at 10 bases. The germline CDR1 and CDR2 sequences are MDHEN and SYDVKM. The J segment lost 8 bases and the V segment lost 5 bases, leaving 9 bases of the junction unmatched. This CDR3 spans 15 amino acids.

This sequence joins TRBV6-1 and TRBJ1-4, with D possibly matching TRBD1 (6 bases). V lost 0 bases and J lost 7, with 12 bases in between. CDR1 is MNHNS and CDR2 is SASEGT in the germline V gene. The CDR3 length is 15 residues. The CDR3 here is CASSEAGHGSEKLFF. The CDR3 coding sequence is TGTGCCAGCAGTGAAGCGGGACACGGGTCTGAAAAACTGTTTTTT.

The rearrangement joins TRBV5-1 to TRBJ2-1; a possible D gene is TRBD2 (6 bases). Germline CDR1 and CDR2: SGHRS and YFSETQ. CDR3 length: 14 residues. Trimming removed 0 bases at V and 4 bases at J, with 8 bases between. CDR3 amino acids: CASSLESGYNEQFF. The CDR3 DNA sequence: TGCGCCAGCAGCTTGGAGAGCGGGTACAATGAGCAGTTCTTC.

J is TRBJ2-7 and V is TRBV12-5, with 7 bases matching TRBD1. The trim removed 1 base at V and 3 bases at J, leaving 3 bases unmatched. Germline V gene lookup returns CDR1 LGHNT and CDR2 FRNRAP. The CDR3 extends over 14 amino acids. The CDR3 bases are TGTGCTAGTGGTTTGGGACAGGGTTACTACGAGCAGTACTTC. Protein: CASGLGQGYYEQYF. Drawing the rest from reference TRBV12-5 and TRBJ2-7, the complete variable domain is DARVTQTPRHKVTEMGQEVTMRCQPILGHNTVFWYRQTMMQGLELLAYFRNRAPLDDSGMPKDRFSAEMPDATLATLKIQPSEPRDSAVYFCASGLGQGYYEQYFGPGTRLTVT.

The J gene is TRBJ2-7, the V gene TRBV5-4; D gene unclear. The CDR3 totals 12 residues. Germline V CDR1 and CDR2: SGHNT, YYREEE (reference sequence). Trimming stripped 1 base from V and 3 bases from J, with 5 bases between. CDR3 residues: CASSLRSYEQYF. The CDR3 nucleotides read TGTGCCAGCAGCTTGCGGAGCTACGAGCAGTACTTC.

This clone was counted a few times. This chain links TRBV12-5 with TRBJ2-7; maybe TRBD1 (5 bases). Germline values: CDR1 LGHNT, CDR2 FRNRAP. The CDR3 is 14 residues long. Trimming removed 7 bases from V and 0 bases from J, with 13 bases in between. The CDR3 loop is CASATDSPSYEQYF. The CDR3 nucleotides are TGTGCTAGTGCTACAGACAGTCCCTCCTACGAGCAGTACTTC.

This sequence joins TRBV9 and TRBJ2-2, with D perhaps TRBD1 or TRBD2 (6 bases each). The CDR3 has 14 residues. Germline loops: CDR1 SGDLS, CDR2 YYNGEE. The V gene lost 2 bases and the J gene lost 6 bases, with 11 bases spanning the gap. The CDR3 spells CASSVSGGPGELFF. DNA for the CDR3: TGTGCCAGCAGCGTGTCCGGGGGCCCCGGGGAGCTGTTTTTT.

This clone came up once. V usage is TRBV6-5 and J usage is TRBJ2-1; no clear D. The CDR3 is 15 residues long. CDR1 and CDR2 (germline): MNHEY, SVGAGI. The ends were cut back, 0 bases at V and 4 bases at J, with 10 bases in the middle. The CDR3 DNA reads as TGTGCCAGCAGTTACTCAGGAAACCCGTACAATGAGCAGTTCTTC. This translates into CASSYSGNPYNEQFF.

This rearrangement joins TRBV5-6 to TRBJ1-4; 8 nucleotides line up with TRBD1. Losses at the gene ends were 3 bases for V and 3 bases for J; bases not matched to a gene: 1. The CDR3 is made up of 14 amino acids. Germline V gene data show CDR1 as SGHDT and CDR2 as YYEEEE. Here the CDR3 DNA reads TGTGCCAGCAGCTACAGGGGGGCTAATGAAAAACTGTTTTTT. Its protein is CASSYRGANEKLFF.

The CDR3 coding sequence is TGTGCCAGCAGTTTATCGCCCGGATCCTACGAGCAGTACTTC. Residues: CASSLSPGSYEQYF. The chain employs TRBV27 and TRBJ2-7; D call uncertain. Per germline, CDR1 MNHEY and CDR2 SMNVEV (reference sequence). CDR3 length: 14 residues. Trimming left V 0 bases short and J 1 base short, with 7 bases between.

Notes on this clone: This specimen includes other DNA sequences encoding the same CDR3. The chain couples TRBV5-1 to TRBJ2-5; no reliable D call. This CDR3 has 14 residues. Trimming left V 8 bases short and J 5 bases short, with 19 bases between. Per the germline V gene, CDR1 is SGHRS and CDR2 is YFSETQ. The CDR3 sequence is CASSLGRPPETQYF. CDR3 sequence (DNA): TGCGCCAGTAGCCTGGGTCGGCCCCCGGAGACCCAGTACTTC.

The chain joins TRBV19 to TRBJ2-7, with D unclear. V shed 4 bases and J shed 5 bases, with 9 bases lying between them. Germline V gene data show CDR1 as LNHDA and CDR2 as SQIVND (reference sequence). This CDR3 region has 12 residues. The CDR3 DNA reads TGTGCCAGTAGTACCCTCCACGACGAGCAGTACTTC. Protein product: CASSTLHDEQYF.

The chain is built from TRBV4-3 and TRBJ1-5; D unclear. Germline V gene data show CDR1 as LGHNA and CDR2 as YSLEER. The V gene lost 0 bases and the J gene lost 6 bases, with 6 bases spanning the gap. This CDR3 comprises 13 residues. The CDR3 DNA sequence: TGCGCCAGCAGCCAAGAGCCAGGTCAGCCCCAGCATTTT. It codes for CASSQEPGQPQHF.

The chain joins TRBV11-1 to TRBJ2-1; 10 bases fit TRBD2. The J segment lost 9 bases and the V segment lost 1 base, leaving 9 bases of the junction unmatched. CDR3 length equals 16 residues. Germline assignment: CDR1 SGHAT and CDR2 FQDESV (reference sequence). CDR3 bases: TGTGCCAGCAGCTTAGTATTGCTAGCGGGAGCCGGTGAGCAGTTCTTC. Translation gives CASSLVLLAGAGEQFF.

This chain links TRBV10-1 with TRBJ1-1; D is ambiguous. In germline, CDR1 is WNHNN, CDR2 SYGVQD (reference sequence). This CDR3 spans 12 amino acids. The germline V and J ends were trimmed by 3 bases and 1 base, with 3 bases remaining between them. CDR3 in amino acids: CASSDRNTEAFF. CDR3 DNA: TGCGCCAGCAGTGATCGGAACACTGAAGCTTTCTTT.

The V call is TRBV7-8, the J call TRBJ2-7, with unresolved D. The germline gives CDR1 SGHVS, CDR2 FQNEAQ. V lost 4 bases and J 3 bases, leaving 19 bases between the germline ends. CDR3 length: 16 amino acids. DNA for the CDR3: TGTGCCAGCAGCTCTTTTCCCCCAGCTAAGGGCTACGAGCAGTACTTC. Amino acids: CASSSFPPAKGYEQYF. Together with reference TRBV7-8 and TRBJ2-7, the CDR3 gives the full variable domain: GAGVSQSPRYKVAKRGQDVALRCDPISGHVSLFWYQQALGQGPEFLTYFQNEAQLDKSGLPSDRFFAERPEGSVSTLKIQRTQQEDSAVYLCASSSFPPAKGYEQYFGPGTRLTVT.

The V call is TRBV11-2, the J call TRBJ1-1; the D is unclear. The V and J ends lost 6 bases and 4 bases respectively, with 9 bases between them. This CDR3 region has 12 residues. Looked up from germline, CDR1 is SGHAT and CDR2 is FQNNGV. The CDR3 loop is CASRMTSTEAFF. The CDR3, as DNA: TGTGCCAGCAGGATGACAAGCACTGAAGCTTTCTTT.

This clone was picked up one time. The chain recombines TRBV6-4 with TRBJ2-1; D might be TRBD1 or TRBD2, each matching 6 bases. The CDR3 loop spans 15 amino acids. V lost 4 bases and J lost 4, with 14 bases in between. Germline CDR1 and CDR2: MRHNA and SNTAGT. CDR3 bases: TGTGCCAGCAGTGCTCAAGGGGGGACGTACAATGAGCAGTTCTTC. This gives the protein CASSAQGGTYNEQFF.

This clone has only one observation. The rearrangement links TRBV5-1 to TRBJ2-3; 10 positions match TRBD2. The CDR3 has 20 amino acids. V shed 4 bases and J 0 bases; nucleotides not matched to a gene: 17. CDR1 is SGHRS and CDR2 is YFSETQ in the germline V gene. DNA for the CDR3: TGCGCCAGCAGCCCTGGGCTAGCGGGAGTCTCCACCTATAGCACAGATACGCAGTATTTT. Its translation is CASSPGLAGVSTYSTDTQYF.

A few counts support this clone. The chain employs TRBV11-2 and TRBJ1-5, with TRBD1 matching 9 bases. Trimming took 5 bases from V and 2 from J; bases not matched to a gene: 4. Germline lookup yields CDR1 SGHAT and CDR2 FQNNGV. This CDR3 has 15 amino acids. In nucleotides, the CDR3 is TGTGCCAGCAGCCGGACAGGGGAAGGCAATCAGCCCCAGCATTTT. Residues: CASSRTGEGNQPQHF.

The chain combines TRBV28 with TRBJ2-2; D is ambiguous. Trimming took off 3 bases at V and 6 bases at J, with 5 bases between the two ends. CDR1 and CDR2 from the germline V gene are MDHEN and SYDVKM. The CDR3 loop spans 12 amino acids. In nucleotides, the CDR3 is TGTGCCAGCAGTTTTTGGGCCGGGGAGCTGTTTTTT. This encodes CASSFWAGELFF.

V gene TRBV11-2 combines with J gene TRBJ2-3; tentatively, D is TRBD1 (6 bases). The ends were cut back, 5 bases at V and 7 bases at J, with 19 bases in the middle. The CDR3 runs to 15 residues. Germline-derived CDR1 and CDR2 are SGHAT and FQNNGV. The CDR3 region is CASSPGQSRTYTQYF. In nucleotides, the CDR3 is TGTGCCAGCAGCCCAGGACAGTCTCGGACCTATACGCAGTATTTT.

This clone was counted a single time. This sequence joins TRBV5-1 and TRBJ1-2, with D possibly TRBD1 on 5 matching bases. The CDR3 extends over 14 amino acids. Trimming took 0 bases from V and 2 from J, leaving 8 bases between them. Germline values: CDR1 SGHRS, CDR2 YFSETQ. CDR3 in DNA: TGCGCCAGCAGCTTGGCCCCAGGGAACTATGGCTACACCTTC. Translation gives CASSLAPGNYGYTF.

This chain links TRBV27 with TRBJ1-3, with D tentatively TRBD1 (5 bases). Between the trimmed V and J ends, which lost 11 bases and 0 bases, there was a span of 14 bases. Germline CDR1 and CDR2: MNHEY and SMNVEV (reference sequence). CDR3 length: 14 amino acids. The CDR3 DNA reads TGTGCCTCAGGGCGACCCGGCTCTGGAAACACCATATATTTT. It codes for CASGRPGSGNTIYF.